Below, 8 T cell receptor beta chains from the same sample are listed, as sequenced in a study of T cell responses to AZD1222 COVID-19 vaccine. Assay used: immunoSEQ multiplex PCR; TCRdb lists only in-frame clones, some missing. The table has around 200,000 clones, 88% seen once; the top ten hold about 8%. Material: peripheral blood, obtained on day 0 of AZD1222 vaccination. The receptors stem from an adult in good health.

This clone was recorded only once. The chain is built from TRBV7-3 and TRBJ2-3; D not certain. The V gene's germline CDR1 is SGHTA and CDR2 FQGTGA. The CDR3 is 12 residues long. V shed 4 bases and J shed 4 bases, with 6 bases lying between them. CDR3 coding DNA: TGTGCCAGCAGCTCGGGTGCAGATACGCAGTATTTT. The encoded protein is CASSSGADTQYF.

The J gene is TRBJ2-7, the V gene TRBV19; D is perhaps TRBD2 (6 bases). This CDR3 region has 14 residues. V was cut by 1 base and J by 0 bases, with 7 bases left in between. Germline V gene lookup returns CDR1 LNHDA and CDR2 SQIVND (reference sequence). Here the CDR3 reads CASSIGEDSYEQYF. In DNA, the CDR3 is TGTGCCAGTAGTATAGGGGAGGACTCCTACGAGCAGTACTTC.

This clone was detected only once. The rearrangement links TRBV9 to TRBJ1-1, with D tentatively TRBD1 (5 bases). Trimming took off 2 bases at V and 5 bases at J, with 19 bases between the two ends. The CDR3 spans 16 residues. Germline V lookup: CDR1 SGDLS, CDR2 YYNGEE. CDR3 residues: CASSVRGAGQETEAFF. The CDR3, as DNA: TGTGCCAGCAGCGTCCGAGGGGCAGGGCAGGAGACTGAAGCTTTCTTT.

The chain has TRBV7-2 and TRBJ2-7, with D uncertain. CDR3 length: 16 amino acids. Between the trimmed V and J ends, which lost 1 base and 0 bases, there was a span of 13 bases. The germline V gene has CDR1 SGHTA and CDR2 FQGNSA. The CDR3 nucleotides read TGTGCCAGCAGCTTAGAGGCCAGCACCCTCTCCTACGAGCAGTACTTC. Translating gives CASSLEASTLSYEQYF.

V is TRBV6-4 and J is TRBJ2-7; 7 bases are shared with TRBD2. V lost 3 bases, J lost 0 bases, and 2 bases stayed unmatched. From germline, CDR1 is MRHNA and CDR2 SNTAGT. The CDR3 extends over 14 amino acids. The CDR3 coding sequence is TGTGCCAGCAGTGAAAGCGGGGACTCCTACGAGCAGTACTTC. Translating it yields CASSESGDSYEQYF.

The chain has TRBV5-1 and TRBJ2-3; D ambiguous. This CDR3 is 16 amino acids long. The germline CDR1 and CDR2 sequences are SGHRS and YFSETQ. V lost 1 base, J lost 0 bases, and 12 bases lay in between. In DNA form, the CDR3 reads TGCGCCAGCAGCTTGTGGCGCAGCCCTAGCACAGATACGCAGTATTTT. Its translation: CASSLWRSPSTDTQYF.

As DNA, the CDR3 is TGCGCCAGCGGAGAAGCAGGGACAGGGGCTTATGGCTACACCTTC. Translated, it gives CASGEAGTGAYGYTF. The rearrangement links TRBV5-1 to TRBJ1-2; 10 bases agree with TRBD1. Germline V lookup: CDR1 SGHRS, CDR2 YFSETQ. This CDR3 has 15 amino acids. The ends lost 7 bases at V and 5 bases at J; junction bases unmatched: 11.

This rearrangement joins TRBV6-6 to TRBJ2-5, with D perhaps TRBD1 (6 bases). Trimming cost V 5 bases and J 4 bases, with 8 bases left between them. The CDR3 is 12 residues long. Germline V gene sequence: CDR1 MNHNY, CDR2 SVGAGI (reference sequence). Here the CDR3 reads CASSPRGETQYF. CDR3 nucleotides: TGTGCCAGCAGTCCCAGGGGAGAGACCCAGTACTTC.